This is a list of T cell receptor beta chains from one sample in a study of type 1 regulatory T cells. From the reads, TCRdb called clonotypes with MiXCR, one entry per CDR3 protein. The sample records about 71,000 distinct CDR3 sequences, around 21% being singletons. No antigen is known for these receptors. The source material was cultured type 1 regulatory T (Tr1) cells, either the whole culture or a sorted fraction (not recorded which). The receptors were sampled from a human donor in good health. The CDR3 runs from the conserved cysteine through the conserved F or W. A D gene is named only where the DNA matches it firmly. Clone size is shown for a subset of rows, as once, few, many or a class of expanded clone.

CDR3 DNA	CDR3 protein	J gene	D gene	V gene	clone size
TGTGCCAGCAGCCGCGGGGGACTAGCGGGAGAGACCCAGTACTTC	CASSRGGLAGETQYF	TRBJ2-5	TRBD2	TRBV6-5	-
TGTTCTTCGGCAGTACCCAGCACAGATACGCAGTATTTT	CSSAVPSTDTQYF	TRBJ2-3	-	TRBV28	few
TGTGCCAGCAGCTTAGACACGAGGAACACTGAAGCTTTCTTT	CASSLDTRNTEAFF	TRBJ1-1	-	TRBV5-4	few
TGCGCCAGCAGCACCGGGACAGGGAGCAATCAGCCCCAGCATTTT	CASSTGTGSNQPQHF	TRBJ1-5	TRBD1	TRBV5-1	-
TGTGCCAGCAGCCCGACCGGGACCCTTTCGAATACGCAGTATTTT	CASSPTGTLSNTQYF	TRBJ2-3	-	TRBV7-2	-
TGTGCCAGCAGCCAAGGCGACGGTAGCAATCAGCCCCAGCATTTT	CASSQGDGSNQPQHF	TRBJ1-5	-	TRBV4-2	few
TGTGCCAGCTCACCAGGGATGAACACTGAAGCTTTCTTT	CASSPGMNTEAFF	TRBJ1-1	-	TRBV18	-
TGTGCCATCCAGGCGGGACACACAGATACGCAGTATTTT	CAIQAGHTDTQYF	TRBJ2-3	-	TRBV10-3	-
TGCGCCAGCAGCCCCGGGGAGGGTATTCAGCCCCAGCATTTT	CASSPGEGIQPQHF	TRBJ1-5	-	TRBV5-1	-
TGCGCCAGCAGCCAAGGGTCTAGCGCAATCACAGATACGCAGTATTTT	CASSQGSSAITDTQYF	TRBJ2-3	-	TRBV4-3	-
TGCGCCAGCAGCTTGGGTACGGCCCCGGGGCCCCAGCATTTT	CASSLGTAPGPQHF	TRBJ1-5	-	TRBV5-1	-
TGTGCCAGCAGCTTAGCCGGGACTGGTATATCCGAGCAGTACTTC	CASSLAGTGISEQYF	TRBJ2-7	-	TRBV7-9	few
TGCAGTGTGAAGGCGACGGGCCAGCAGTACTTC	CSVKATGQQYF	TRBJ2-7	-	TRBV20-1	-
TGCGCCAGCAGCCAAGTTGGGCTAGCGGGAGTCACAGATACGCAGTATTTT	CASSQVGLAGVTDTQYF	TRBJ2-3	TRBD2	TRBV4-3	many
TGTGCCTGGAGTGGGGGGGGAGAGGCTTTCTTT	CAWSGGGEAFF	TRBJ1-1	-	TRBV30	-
TGTGCCAGCAGCTTCTGGACTCAAGAGACCCAGTACTTC	CASSFWTQETQYF	TRBJ2-5	-	TRBV5-4	-
TGTGCCAGCAGCCAAGCTGGGGGACAGCTAGAGACCCAGTACTTC	CASSQAGGQLETQYF	TRBJ2-5	TRBD1	TRBV3-1	-
TGTGCCAGCAGCCAGAACAGGGTAAGTGGCGAGCAGTACTTC	CASSQNRVSGEQYF	TRBJ2-7	-	TRBV4-2	-
TGTGCCAGCAGTTGGAGCGGGACAGGGGCAAATGGGGAGCTGTTTTTT	CASSWSGTGANGELFF	TRBJ2-2	TRBD1	TRBV7-9	many
TGTGCCAGTAGTACCGACAGAACCAATCAGCCCCAGCATTTT	CASSTDRTNQPQHF	TRBJ1-5	-	TRBV19	-
TGCAGTGCTAGCCTCCTAGTAGTCAGCACAGATACGCAGTATTTT	CSASLLVVSTDTQYF	TRBJ2-3	-	TRBV20-1	few
TGCGCCACCACCCCCAGGGATTCTAGCACAGATACGCAGTATTTT	CATTPRDSSTDTQYF	TRBJ2-3	-	TRBV24-1	-
TGTGCCAGCAGCCCTGGGACTTCACCTTCCTACGAGCAGTACTTC	CASSPGTSPSYEQYF	TRBJ2-7	-	TRBV7-2	-
TGTGCCAGCAGTGTCAGGTGGACTAGCGGGAGGGCCACCCAAGAGACCCAGTACTTC	CASSVRWTSGRATQETQYF	TRBJ2-5	TRBD2	TRBV6-1	-
TGCGCCAGCAGCTTGGTTACGCAAGTCGGTGAGCAGTTCTTC	CASSLVTQVGEQFF	TRBJ2-1	-	TRBV5-1	few
TGCAGTGCTAGGGGACAGGGTGTCCTAAACACCATATATTTT	CSARGQGVLNTIYF	TRBJ1-3	TRBD1	TRBV20-1	-
TGTGCCATCAGTTTAGCGGGTACAGGGGTGGATGAGCAGTTCTTC	CAISLAGTGVDEQFF	TRBJ2-1	-	TRBV10-3	-
TGTGCCAGCAGCCCTGGCTCCTATCTTTTCGAGCAGTACTTC	CASSPGSYLFEQYF	TRBJ2-7	-	TRBV14	few
TGTGCCAGCAGCGACGAGATGACCCCCGATGAGACCCAGTTCTTC	CASSDEMTPDETQFF	TRBJ2-1	-	TRBV25-1	-
TGCGCCAGCATTGGGACTAGCGGGAGTTCAGAGACCCAGTACTTC	CASIGTSGSSETQYF	TRBJ2-5	TRBD2	TRBV5-1	many
TGTGCCAGCTCAAATACAGGGTTCGATCAGCCCCAGCATTTT	CASSNTGFDQPQHF	TRBJ1-5	-	TRBV18	many